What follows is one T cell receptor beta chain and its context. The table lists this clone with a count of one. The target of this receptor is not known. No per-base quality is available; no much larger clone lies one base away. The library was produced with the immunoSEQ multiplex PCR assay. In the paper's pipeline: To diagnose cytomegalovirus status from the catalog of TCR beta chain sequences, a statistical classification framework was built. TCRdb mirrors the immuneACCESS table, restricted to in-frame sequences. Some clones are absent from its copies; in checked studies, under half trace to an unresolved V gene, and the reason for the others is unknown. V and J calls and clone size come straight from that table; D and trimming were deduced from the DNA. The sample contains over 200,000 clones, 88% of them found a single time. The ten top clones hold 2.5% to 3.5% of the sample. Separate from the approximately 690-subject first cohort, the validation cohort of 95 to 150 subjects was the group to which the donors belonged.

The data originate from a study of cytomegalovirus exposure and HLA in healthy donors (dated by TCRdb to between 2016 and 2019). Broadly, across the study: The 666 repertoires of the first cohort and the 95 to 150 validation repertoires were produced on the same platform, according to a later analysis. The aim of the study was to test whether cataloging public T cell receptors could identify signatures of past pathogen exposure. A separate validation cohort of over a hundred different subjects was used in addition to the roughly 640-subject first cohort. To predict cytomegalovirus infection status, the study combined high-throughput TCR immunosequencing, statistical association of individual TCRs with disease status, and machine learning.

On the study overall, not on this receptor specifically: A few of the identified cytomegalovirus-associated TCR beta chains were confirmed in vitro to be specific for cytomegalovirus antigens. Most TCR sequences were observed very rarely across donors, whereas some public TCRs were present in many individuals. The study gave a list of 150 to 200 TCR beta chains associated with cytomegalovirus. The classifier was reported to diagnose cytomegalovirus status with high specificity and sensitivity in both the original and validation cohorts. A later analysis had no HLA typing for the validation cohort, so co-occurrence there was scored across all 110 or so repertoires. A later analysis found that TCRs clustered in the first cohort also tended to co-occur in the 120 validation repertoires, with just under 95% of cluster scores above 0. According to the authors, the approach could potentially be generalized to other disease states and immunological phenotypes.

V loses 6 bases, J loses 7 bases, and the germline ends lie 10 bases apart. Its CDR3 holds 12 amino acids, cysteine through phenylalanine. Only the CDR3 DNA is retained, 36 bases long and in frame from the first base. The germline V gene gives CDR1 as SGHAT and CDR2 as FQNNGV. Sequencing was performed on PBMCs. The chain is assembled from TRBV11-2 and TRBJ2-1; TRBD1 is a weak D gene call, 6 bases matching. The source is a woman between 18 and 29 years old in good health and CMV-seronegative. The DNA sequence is TGTGCCAGCAGTTGGGACATTAATGAGCAGTTCTTC. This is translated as CASSWDINEQFF.